One and the same sample provided the 4 T cell receptor beta chains below, sequenced in a study of response to subunit inactivated influenza vaccine. TCRdb independently ran MiXCR on the RT-PCR reads; one entry per CDR3 protein. The table includes around 600,000 distinct CDR3 sequences, about 11% detected once. The same sample was also used in a study of T cells expressing NK-cell markers. That paper adds: What made the TCR beta cDNA was 5'RACE template switching with UMIs.

Sequencing used PBMCs from blood, obtained on the day of vaccination. These receptor sequences come from a man aged 45-60 years who received an inactivated influenza vaccine.

The table lists this clonotype with many counts. V is TRBV24-1 and J is TRBJ1-2; no clear D. Per germline, CDR1 KGHDR and CDR2 SFDVKD. V shed 4 bases and J shed 4 bases, with 12 bases lying between them. The CDR3 is made up of 14 amino acids. In nucleotides, the CDR3 is TGTGCCACCAGTGAGGCTTCCCAGTCCTATGGCTACACCTTC. Encoded protein: CATSEASQSYGYTF.

V usage is TRBV6-1 and J usage is TRBJ2-4, with D perhaps TRBD1 (6 bases). CDR3 length: 14 residues. Germline CDR1 and CDR2: MNHNS and SASEGT. Trimming pared 5 bases from V and 4 bases from J, leaving 12 bases between. The CDR3 region has the DNA TGTGCCAGCAGTCGAGCACAGGGAAAAAACATTCAGTACTTC. Translation: CASSRAQGKNIQYF.

The chain has TRBV7-2 and TRBJ2-7; D is possibly TRBD1 (5 bases). The CDR3 totals 13 residues. Trimming removed 5 bases at V and 2 bases at J, with 10 bases between. The germline CDR1 and CDR2 sequences are SGHTA and FQGNSA. The CDR3 DNA follows: TGTGCCAGCAGCCAAGACAGCCCCTACGAGCAGTACTTC. This encodes CASSQDSPYEQYF.

This clonotype was recorded a few times. The chain couples TRBV4-1 to TRBJ2-3; 10 nucleotides line up with TRBD2. This CDR3 region has 17 residues. Trimming at V came to 1 base and at J to 6 bases, leaving 10 bases not matched to a gene. Germline V lookup: CDR1 MGHRA, CDR2 YSYEKL. The CDR3 region is CASSQVRTSGGGDTQYF. The CDR3 DNA follows: TGCGCCAGCAGCCAAGTTCGGACTAGCGGAGGGGGGGATACGCAGTATTTT.